The 24 T cell receptor beta chains listed next were all sequenced from one sample in a study of identical twins. TCRdb ran MiXCR on the 5' RACE reads and lists one entry per CDR3 protein. The data show approximately 670,000 distinct CDR3 sequences, roughly 6% seen once. The material sequenced was naive T cells sorted from blood. Receptors were obtained from a man aged 18 to 30 in good health.

This clonotype was seen repeatedly, ten times or more. The V gene is TRBV15, the J gene TRBJ2-1; the D is unclear. This CDR3 has 14 residues. Germline-derived CDR1 and CDR2 are LNHNV and YYDKDF (reference sequence). The V and J ends lost 0 bases and 3 bases respectively, with 6 bases between them. In DNA, the CDR3 is TGTGCCACCAGCAGAGACCCAAGCTACAATGAGCAGTTCTTC. Protein sequence: CATSRDPSYNEQFF.

This clonotype was seen many times. The chain carries TRBV11-3 and TRBJ2-1; TRBD2 matches 9 bases. The ends lost 5 bases at V and 0 bases at J; junction bases unmatched: 20. Germline V lookup: CDR1 SGHNT, CDR2 YENEEA. The CDR3 runs to 21 residues. The CDR3 spells CASSHYQAGGGLPISYNEQFF. The CDR3 nucleotides are TGTGCCAGCAGCCACTACCAGGCGGGAGGGGGACTACCGATCTCCTACAATGAGCAGTTCTTC.

Ten or more counts support this clonotype. The chain joins TRBV28 to TRBJ2-7, with 9 bases identical to TRBD2. From germline, CDR1 is MDHEN and CDR2 SYDVKM. The CDR3 contains 13 residues. V shed 2 bases, J shed 6 bases, and the junction held 2 bases outside the gene matches. The CDR3 sequence: CASSLAGGPEQYF. The CDR3 nucleotides read TGTGCCAGCAGTTTAGCGGGAGGGCCCGAGCAGTACTTC.

This clonotype has only a few counts. This chain links TRBV4-1 with TRBJ2-5; D is possibly TRBD2 (6 bases). This CDR3 is 16 amino acids long. CDR1 MGHRA and CDR2 YSYEKL come from the germline V gene. V was clipped by 0 bases and J by 4 bases, with 15 bases between them. For the CDR3, the DNA is TGCGCCAGCAGCCAAGATGCCGGGCGGGGAAGAGAGACCCAGTACTTC. As protein: CASSQDAGRGRETQYF.

Notes on this clonotype: At one end the junction does not follow the germline gene, possibly because of a read error. The genes are TRBV7-9 and TRBJ2-3; D may be TRBD2 (5 bases). From germline, CDR1 is SEHNR and CDR2 FQNEAQ (reference sequence). The CDR3 is 16 residues long. CDR3 in amino acids: CASSLGLASITDAQYF. In DNA form, the CDR3 reads TGTGCCAGCAGCTTAGGATTGGCTAGCATCACAGATGCGCAGTATTTT. Full variable domain (outside the CDR3, taken from reference TRBV7-9 and TRBJ2-3): DTGVSQNPRHKITKRGQNVTFRCDPISEHNRLYWYRQTLGQGPEFLTYFQNEAQLEKSRLLSDRFSAERPKGSFSTLEIQRTEQGDSAMYLCASSLGLASITDAQYFGPGTRLTVL.

This clonotype was seen at least ten times. The chain employs TRBV9 and TRBJ2-5; D call uncertain. The CDR3 sequence is 13 residues long. V was clipped by 0 bases and J by 1 base, with 4 bases between them. CDR1 SGDLS and CDR2 YYNGEE come from the germline V gene. CDR3 sequence reads: CASSVGPQETQYF. The CDR3 DNA follows: TGTGCCAGCAGCGTAGGTCCCCAAGAGACCCAGTACTTC.

The chain recombines TRBV18 with TRBJ2-7; 12 bases match TRBD2. Germline V lookup: CDR1 KGHSH, CDR2 LQKENI. This CDR3 contains 16 residues. The J segment lost 6 bases and the V segment lost 2 bases, leaving 8 bases of the junction unmatched. The CDR3: CASSPRLAGDSSEQYF. The CDR3 bases are TGTGCCAGCTCACCAAGACTAGCGGGAGACTCTAGCGAGCAGTACTTC.

This clonotype was detected only a few times. Here the CDR3 DNA reads TGTGCCAGCAGTTCCCTCGGCGTAGGGGAAGAGACCCAGTACTTC. This translates into CASSSLGVGEETQYF. J is TRBJ2-5 and V is TRBV27; possible D gene TRBD1, 5 bases. CDR3 length equals 15 residues. Germline CDR1 MNHEY, CDR2 SMNVEV (reference sequence). V was cut by 4 bases and J by 3 bases, with 15 bases left in between.

This clonotype has ten or more counts. The gene calls are TRBV7-9 and TRBJ2-1, with D possibly TRBD2 on 7 matching bases. V was cut by 3 bases and J by 6 bases, with 15 bases left in between. The germline V gene has CDR1 SEHNR and CDR2 FQNEAQ (reference sequence). This CDR3 comprises 15 residues. DNA for the CDR3: TGTGCCAGCAGCTTGGGGGCGGGAGCATCCAATGAGCAGTTCTTC. Amino acids: CASSLGAGASNEQFF.

This clonotype was picked up many times. This sequence joins TRBV20-1 and TRBJ2-7, with TRBD1 identical over 9 bases. The trim removed 7 bases at V and 6 bases at J, leaving 10 bases unmatched. This CDR3 has 13 residues. Germline V lookup: CDR1 DFQATT, CDR2 SNEGSKA (reference sequence). The CDR3 region is CSVVQGAYGEQYF. Written as DNA, the CDR3 is TGCAGTGTCGTACAGGGGGCGTATGGCGAGCAGTACTTC.

This clonotype was detected a few times. The chain employs TRBV20-1 and TRBJ2-5, with 7 bases aligning to TRBD2. Trimming took 3 bases from V and 3 from J; bases not matched to a gene: 10. The CDR3 extends over 15 amino acids. Per germline, CDR1 DFQATT and CDR2 SNEGSKA (reference sequence). This CDR3 is CSARGRATAEETQYF. The CDR3 region has the DNA TGCAGTGCTAGGGGGAGGGCGACAGCTGAAGAGACCCAGTACTTC.

This clonotype was recorded many times. J is TRBJ2-1 and V is TRBV20-1; 9 positions match TRBD2. Germline CDR1 DFQATT, CDR2 SNEGSKA (reference sequence). The CDR3 runs 14 residues. After removal of 2 bases from V and 5 bases from J, the junction contained 4 bases not matched to a gene. The CDR3 spells CSARSLAGDNEQFF. In DNA form, the CDR3 reads TGCAGTGCTAGATCGTTAGCGGGAGACAATGAGCAGTTCTTC.

This clonotype was seen repeatedly, ten times or more. In DNA form, the CDR3 reads TGTGCCAGCAGCCCCACTGGGTGGGAGGAAGATACGCAGTATTTT. Translation gives CASSPTGWEEDTQYF. V usage is TRBV7-9 and J usage is TRBJ2-3, with D maybe TRBD2 (6 bases). CDR1 and CDR2 from the germline V gene are SEHNR and FQNEAQ (reference sequence). V was cut by 5 bases and J by 5 bases, with 17 bases left in between. This CDR3 contains 15 residues.

The V gene is TRBV10-3, the J gene TRBJ2-5; 9 bases align to TRBD2. Germline-derived CDR1 and CDR2 are ENHRY and SYGVKD. The length of the CDR3 is 15 residues. V dropped 2 bases and J dropped 2; count of bases not matched to a gene: 3. CDR3 bases: TGTGCCATCAGTGAGGGACTAGCGACACAAGAGACCCAGTACTTC. Translation gives CAISEGLATQETQYF.

This clonotype was detected ten times or more. V is TRBV11-2 and J is TRBJ1-1, with D possibly TRBD1 on 5 matching bases. Looked up from germline, CDR1 is SGHAT and CDR2 is FQNNGV. V lost 3 bases and J lost 1, with 12 bases in between. The CDR3 has 15 amino acids. The DNA of the CDR3 is TGTGCCAGCAGCTTCGAGGGCAGGGCGAACACTGAAGCTTTCTTT. As protein: CASSFEGRANTEAFF. The full variable domain, rest sourced from reference TRBV11-2 and TRBJ1-1, is EAGVAQSPRYKIIEKRQSVAFWCNPISGHATLYWYQQILGQGPKLLIQFQNNGVVDDSQLPKDRFSAERLKGVDSTLKIQPAKLEDSAVYLCASSFEGRANTEAFFGQGTRLTVV.

The CDR3 protein is CASTQRGSETQYF. In DNA form, the CDR3 reads TGTGCCAGCACCCAGCGGGGGTCGGAGACCCAGTACTTC. The chain has TRBV6-1 and TRBJ2-5; 8 bases are shared with TRBD2. CDR1 and CDR2 (germline): MNHNS, SASEGT. Germline trimming cut 7 bases from V and 5 bases from J; bases unmatched to any gene: 6. CDR3 length equals 13 residues.

This clonotype was seen at least ten times. The chain links TRBV25-1 to TRBJ2-1, with D perhaps being TRBD1 or TRBD2 (5 bases each). The CDR3 sequence is 14 residues long. V lost 8 bases and J lost 4, with 15 bases in between. The germline CDR1 and CDR2 sequences are MGHDK and SYGVNS. The CDR3 DNA reads as TGTGCCAGCCGTCCCGGGACGGGATACAATGAGCAGTTCTTC. Its translation: CASRPGTGYNEQFF. Together with reference TRBV25-1 and TRBJ2-1, the CDR3 gives the full variable domain: EADIYQTPRYLVIGTGKKITLECSQTMGHDKMYWYQQDPGMELHLIHYSYGVNSTEKGDLSSESTVSRIRTEHFPLTLESARPSHTSQYLCASRPGTGYNEQFFGPGTRLTVL.

This clonotype was counted only a few times. This chain uses TRBV10-3 with TRBJ2-5, with D tentatively TRBD2 (5 bases). Germline CDR1 is ENHRY and CDR2 is SYGVKD. V lost 2 bases and J 0 bases, leaving 13 bases between the germline ends. The CDR3 contains 16 residues. The DNA for the CDR3 is TGTGCCATCAGTGAGAAGGCGGGTCTATACCAAGAGACCCAGTACTTC. It encodes CAISEKAGLYQETQYF.

The sample holds a few counts of this clonotype. The chain carries TRBV5-6 and TRBJ1-4; the D gene is possibly TRBD1 (5 bases). V lost 8 bases to trimming and J lost 6 bases, with 14 bases between them. CDR3 length: 13 residues. Per the germline V gene, CDR1 is SGHDT and CDR2 is YYEEEE. The chain's CDR3 is CASTTGTYEKLFF. The CDR3 nucleotides read TGTGCCAGTACCACCGGGACCTATGAAAAACTGTTTTTT.

This clonotype was seen repeatedly, ten times or more. The J gene is TRBJ2-7, the V gene TRBV6-5, with D possibly matching TRBD2 (5 bases). Trimming removed 2 bases from V and 3 bases from J, with 5 bases in between. This CDR3 has 12 residues. The germline V gene encodes CDR1 MNHEY and CDR2 SVGAGI. The CDR3 loop is CASSYEGYEQYF. In nucleotides, the CDR3 is TGTGCCAGCAGTTACGAGGGCTACGAGCAGTACTTC.

This clonotype was seen at least ten times. The rearrangement uses TRBV20-1 and TRBJ2-5; no clear D. The germline V and J ends were trimmed by 2 bases and 5 bases, with 9 bases remaining between them. Germline values: CDR1 DFQATT, CDR2 SNEGSKA (reference sequence). The CDR3 is 12 amino acids. The DNA for the CDR3 is TGCAGTGCTAGACCCCGATGGGAGACCCAGTACTTC. This gives the protein CSARPRWETQYF.

The chain links TRBV20-1 to TRBJ1-5; D may be TRBD1 (6 bases). V was trimmed by 0 bases and J by 0 bases, leaving 18 bases between them. The CDR3 is 18 residues long. Germline V gene data show CDR1 as DFQATT and CDR2 as SNEGSKA (reference sequence). CDR3 loop: CSARDSTGGIYSNQPQHF. The CDR3 nucleotides read TGCAGTGCTAGAGATTCGACAGGAGGGATATATAGCAATCAGCCCCAGCATTTT.

The chain employs TRBV27 and TRBJ2-7; unclear D gene. Trimming stripped 7 bases from V and 2 bases from J, with 12 bases between. CDR3 size: 13 residues. Germline CDR1 MNHEY, CDR2 SMNVEV (reference sequence). CDR3: CASTGSGTYEQYF. The CDR3, as DNA: TGTGCCAGCACCGGCAGTGGGACCTACGAGCAGTACTTC.

DNA for the CDR3: TGTGCCAGCAGTTCCTATTGGGACGGAAACAATCAGCCCCAGCATTTT. This codes for CASSSYWDGNNQPQHF. The chain combines TRBV28 with TRBJ1-5, with D perhaps matching TRBD1 (5 bases). The germline gives CDR1 MDHEN, CDR2 SYDVKM. With 4 bases removed from V and 3 bases from J, the gap between germline ends came to 16 bases. This CDR3 is 16 amino acids long.